This T cell receptor beta chain is drawn from a study of blood T cell repertoires in COVID-19. The repertoire was sequenced with immunoSEQ multiplex PCR; TCRdb's copy has only in-frame clones and lacks some. This sample has approximately 160,000 clones; about 85% occur once, and the top ten carry over 10%. Germline trimming cut 3 bases from V and 3 bases from J; bases unmatched to any gene: 5. The CDR3 spans 14 residues. Germline V gene lookup returns CDR1 MNHEY and CDR2 SVGAGI. The origin of this receptor is a man between 70 and 80 years old who had recovered from COVID-19. The chain couples TRBV6-5 to TRBJ2-7; 7 nucleotides match TRBD1. What was sequenced was peripheral blood. The CDR3 spells CASSYSGTDYEQYF. CDR3 nucleotide sequence: TGTGCCAGCAGTTATAGTGGGACAGACTACGAGCAGTACTTC.